This record looks at one T cell receptor beta chain sequence and its context. This sample includes further DNA sequences coding for the same CDR3. Cohort placement rested on clinical history that participants reported themselves. This CDR3 has 15 amino acids. Trimming cost V 2 bases and J 2 bases, with 12 bases left between them. Germline CDR1 and CDR2: LNHDA and SQIVND (reference sequence). Repertoires were generated with immunoSEQ multiplex PCR, while TCRdb's copy carries only in-frame clones and drops some. The sample consists of over 200,000 clones, around 89% of them appearing once. This entry is derived from a study of blood T cell repertoires in COVID-19. In the study overall: T cells, B-cell-depleted T cells, or PBMCs supplied cDNA or gDNA.

This receptor was taken from a middle-aged man who had recovered from COVID-19. The rearrangement links TRBV19 to TRBJ1-1; D possibly corresponds to TRBD1 (6 bases). The source material was PBMCs or T cells enriched from blood (not recorded which). The CDR3: CASSIPGGVNTEAFF. In DNA form, the CDR3 reads TGTGCCAGTAGTATACCGGGGGGCGTTAACACTGAAGCTTTCTTT.